This TCR beta chain was captured by sequencing in a study of B cell selection in AIRE deficiency. Findings of the study overall: Approximately 33% of healthy-shared Treg TCRbeta sequences appeared in patient Tconv cells. CDR3s were shorter in shared Treg sequences, reflecting few non-templated nucleotide insertions.

Regulatory T cells were sorted as CD4+CD25hiCD127low/negative cells. Controls came from healthy donors unrelated to patients. About this clone: What it binds is not known.

Sequencing used immunoSEQ multiplex PCR; TCRdb keeps in-frame clones, though not all of them. This table holds roughly 18,000 clones, around 93% found once. The length of the CDR3 is 13 residues. Trimming took off 10 bases at V and 1 base at J, with 12 bases between the two ends. CDR1 is MDHEN, CDR2 SYDVKM, per germline. The sample comprised CD4+CD25+ Tregs sorted from PBMCs. The genes are TRBV28 and TRBJ2-3; D not resolved. This receptor was identified in a human donor in good health. The chain's CDR3 is CAILQWGTDTQYF. The CDR3 bases are TGTGCCATACTTCAGTGGGGCACAGATACGCAGTATTTT.